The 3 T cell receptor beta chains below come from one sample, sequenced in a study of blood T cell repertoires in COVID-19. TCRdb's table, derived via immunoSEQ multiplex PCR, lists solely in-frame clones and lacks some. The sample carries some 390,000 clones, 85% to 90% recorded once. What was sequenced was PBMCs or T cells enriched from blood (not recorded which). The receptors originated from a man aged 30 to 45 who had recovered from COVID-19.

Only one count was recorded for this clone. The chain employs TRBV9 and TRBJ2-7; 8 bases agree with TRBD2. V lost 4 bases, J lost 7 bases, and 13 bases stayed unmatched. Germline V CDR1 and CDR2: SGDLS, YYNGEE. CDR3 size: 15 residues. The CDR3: CASSLSGSDSGEQYF. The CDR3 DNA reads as TGTGCCAGCAGCCTAAGCGGGAGTGACAGTGGGGAGCAGTACTTC. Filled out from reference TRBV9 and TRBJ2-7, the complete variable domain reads DSGVTQTPKHLITATGQRVTLRCSPRSGDLSVYWYQQSLDQGLQFLIQYYNGEERAKGNILERFSAQQFPDLHSELNLSSLELGDSALYFCASSLSGSDSGEQYFGPGTRLTVT.

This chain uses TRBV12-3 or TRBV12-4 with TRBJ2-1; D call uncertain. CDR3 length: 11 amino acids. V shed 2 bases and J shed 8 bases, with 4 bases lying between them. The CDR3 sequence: CASSLFDEQFF. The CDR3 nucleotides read TGTGCCAGCAGTTTATTCGATGAGCAGTTCTTC.

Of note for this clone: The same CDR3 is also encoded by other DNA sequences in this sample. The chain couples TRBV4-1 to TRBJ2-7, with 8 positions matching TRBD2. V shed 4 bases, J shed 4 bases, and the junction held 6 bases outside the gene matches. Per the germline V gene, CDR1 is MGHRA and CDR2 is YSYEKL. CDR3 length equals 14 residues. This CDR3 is CASSLIAGTYEQYF. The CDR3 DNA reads TGCGCCAGCAGCCTGATAGCGGGAACGTACGAGCAGTACTTC.